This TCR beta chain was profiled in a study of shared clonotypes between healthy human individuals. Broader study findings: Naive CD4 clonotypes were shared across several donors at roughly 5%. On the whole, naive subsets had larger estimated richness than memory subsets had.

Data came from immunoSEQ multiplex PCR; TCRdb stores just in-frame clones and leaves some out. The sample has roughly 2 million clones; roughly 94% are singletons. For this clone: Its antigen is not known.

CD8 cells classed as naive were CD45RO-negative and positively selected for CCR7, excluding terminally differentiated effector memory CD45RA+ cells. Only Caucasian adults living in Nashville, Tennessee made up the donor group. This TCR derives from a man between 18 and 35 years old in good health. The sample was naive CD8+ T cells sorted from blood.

CDR3 sequence reads: CASSSGDRDTGELFF. As DNA, the CDR3 is TGTGCCAGCAGCTCTGGGGACAGAGACACCGGGGAGCTGTTTTTT. V is TRBV9 and J is TRBJ2-2; 7 nucleotides align to TRBD1. Germline trimming cut 4 bases from V and 3 bases from J; bases unmatched to any gene: 6. The germline gives CDR1 SGDLS, CDR2 YYNGEE. CDR3 length equals 15 residues.